One and the same sample provided the 18 T cell receptor beta chains below, sequenced in a study of shared clonotypes between healthy human individuals. Clones were read by immunoSEQ multiplex PCR, and TCRdb kept only the in-frame ones, dropping some. The sample carries 1,400,000 or so clones, approximately 98.5% recorded once. Sequences were obtained from naive CD4+ T cells sorted from blood. The sample's subset: CD45RA+ positively selected. The receptor set was obtained from a man aged 30 to 45 in good health.

The chain carries TRBV28 and TRBJ2-3; perhaps TRBD2 as D (6 bases). Trimming shortened V by 6 bases and J by 0 bases, and 10 bases separated the two germline ends. This CDR3 has 14 amino acids. CDR1 and CDR2 from the germline V gene are MDHEN and SYDVKM. The CDR3 region has the DNA TGTGCCAGCAGCTCCGGGACTAGCACAGATACGCAGTATTTT. Amino acid sequence: CASSSGTSTDTQYF. Full variable domain (remainder filled in from reference TRBV28 and TRBJ2-3): DVKVTQSSRYLVKRTGEKVFLECVQDMDHENMFWYRQDPGLGLRLIYFSYDVKMKEKGDIPEGYSVSREKKERFSLILESASTNQTSMYLCASSSGTSTDTQYFGPGTRLTVL.

The chain has TRBV7-3 and TRBJ2-1, with D possibly being TRBD1 (5 bases). V was clipped by 5 bases and J by 6 bases, with 17 bases between them. CDR3 length equals 15 residues. Germline CDR1 SGHTA, CDR2 FQGTGA. The CDR3 coding sequence is TGTGCCAGCAGCCCCCAGGGATCCCTTCCCAATGAGCAGTTCTTC. Translated: CASSPQGSLPNEQFF.

This chain uses TRBV2 with TRBJ2-2; 12 nucleotides align to TRBD2. J lost 6 bases, V lost 5 bases, and 4 bases had no gene match. CDR3 size: 15 residues. Germline V gene data show CDR1 as SNHLY and CDR2 as FYNNEI. CDR3: CASSPGLAGSGELFF. The CDR3 nucleotides read TGTGCCAGCAGTCCGGGACTAGCGGGTTCCGGGGAGCTGTTTTTT.

This clone was counted once. The chain is built from TRBV5-6 and TRBJ2-7; perhaps D is TRBD1 or TRBD2 (5 bases each). CDR3 size: 16 residues. Germline V gives CDR1 SGHDT, CDR2 YYEEEE. V lost 4 bases and J 2 bases, leaving 19 bases between the germline ends. CDR3 sequence: CASSRSRDAITYEQYF. CDR3 DNA sequence: TGTGCCAGCAGCCGGAGCCGGGACGCGATAACCTACGAGCAGTACTTC.

The DNA of the CDR3 is TGCGCCAGCAGCTTGGAGACCCCCAGGGTAGCGGGAGGATCCACTTACGAGCAGTACTTC. It yields the protein CASSLETPRVAGGSTYEQYF. The rearrangement uses TRBV5-1 and TRBJ2-7, with 10 nucleotides matching TRBD2. The CDR3 extends over 20 amino acids. Germline assignment: CDR1 SGHRS and CDR2 YFSETQ. With V trimmed by 0 bases and J by 4 bases, 19 bases remained unmatched.

V usage is TRBV7-8 and J usage is TRBJ2-7; D ambiguous. The V and J ends lost 2 bases and 3 bases respectively, with 5 bases between them. This CDR3 region has 12 residues. Germline values: CDR1 SGHVS, CDR2 FQNEAQ. The CDR3 region has the DNA TGTGCCAGCAGCTTATCTTTCTACGAGCAGTACTTC. Amino acids: CASSLSFYEQYF.

The CDR3 here is CASSVEKGGKLFF. Written as DNA, the CDR3 is TGTGCCAGCAGCGTAGAAAAGGGAGGAAAACTGTTTTTT. The rearrangement links TRBV9 to TRBJ1-4, with no clear D. V was trimmed by 0 bases and J by 10 bases, leaving 10 bases between them. The CDR3 has 13 residues. In germline, CDR1 is SGDLS, CDR2 YYNGEE.

This chain uses TRBV11-2 with TRBJ2-1, with 11 bases fitting TRBD2. V shed 4 bases, J shed 2 bases, and the junction held 7 bases outside the gene matches. The CDR3 loop spans 17 amino acids. From germline, CDR1 is SGHAT and CDR2 FQNNGV. CDR3 nucleotides: TGTGCCAGCAGCTCTCCTCCGGGACTAGCGGCCTACAATGAGCAGTTCTTC. It codes for CASSSPPGLAAYNEQFF.

The chain recombines TRBV11-2 with TRBJ1-1, with D perhaps TRBD1 (5 bases). This CDR3 has 15 residues. The germline CDR1 and CDR2 sequences are SGHAT and FQNNGV. Trimming stripped 1 base from V and 8 bases from J, with 17 bases between. The CDR3 protein is CASSLVGGPTAEAFF. DNA of the CDR3: TGTGCCAGCAGCTTAGTTGGGGGTCCCACCGCCGAAGCTTTCTTT. Looking up the rest from reference TRBV11-2 and TRBJ1-1 gives the full variable domain: EAGVAQSPRYKIIEKRQSVAFWCNPISGHATLYWYQQILGQGPKLLIQFQNNGVVDDSQLPKDRFSAERLKGVDSTLKIQPAKLEDSAVYLCASSLVGGPTAEAFFGQGTRLTVV.

Notes on this clone: This CDR3 is also generated by other DNA sequences in the sample. The chain joins TRBV28 to TRBJ1-5; D unresolved. The CDR3 is 13 residues long. The germline V gene encodes CDR1 MDHEN and CDR2 SYDVKM. The V and J ends lost 3 bases and 2 bases respectively, with 5 bases between them. CDR3 loop: CASSLGRNQPQHF. Here the CDR3 DNA reads TGTGCCAGCAGTTTGGGTCGCAATCAGCCCCAGCATTTT.

The chain is built from TRBV7-6 and TRBJ2-7, with no clear D. With 5 bases removed from V and 0 bases from J, the gap between germline ends came to 17 bases. There are 16 residues in the CDR3. Germline CDR1 SGHVS, CDR2 FNYEAQ. The CDR3 protein is CASSPLAGRNSYEQYF. The CDR3 DNA reads as TGTGCCAGCAGCCCATTGGCCGGCAGAAACTCCTACGAGCAGTACTTC.

The chain joins TRBV5-4 to TRBJ1-1, with D possibly being TRBD1 (6 bases). V dropped 3 bases and J dropped 10 bases, with 22 bases sitting between them. CDR1 is SGHNT, CDR2 YYREEE, per germline (reference sequence). The CDR3 totals 15 residues. The CDR3 sequence: CASSYNWDQGSAAFF. CDR3 sequence (DNA): TGTGCCAGCAGCTACAATTGGGACCAGGGGTCGGCAGCTTTCTTT.

In DNA form, the CDR3 reads TGTGCCAGCACCAACAGAGGTCGGGGTGAAAAACTGTTTTTT. Translated, it gives CASTNRGRGEKLFF. The chain recombines TRBV7-9 with TRBJ1-4; D is uncertain. Looked up from germline, CDR1 is SEHNR and CDR2 is FQNEAQ (reference sequence). Trimming pared 7 bases from V and 7 bases from J, leaving 16 bases between. This CDR3 has 14 amino acids.

The chain is built from TRBV5-1 and TRBJ2-1; 10 bases align to TRBD2. Trimming cost V 0 bases and J 0 bases; bases outside gene matches: 3. This CDR3 contains 17 residues. Germline V CDR1 and CDR2: SGHRS, YFSETQ. This chain's CDR3 is CASSLDSGRSSYNEQFF. The DNA for the CDR3 is TGCGCCAGCAGCTTGGATAGCGGGAGGAGCTCCTACAATGAGCAGTTCTTC.

The CDR3 loop is CASSLVGRGYSNTGELFF. The CDR3 DNA reads TGTGCCAGCAGCTTAGTGGGTAGGGGCTACTCGAACACCGGGGAGCTGTTTTTT. The V gene is TRBV11-2, the J gene TRBJ2-2; tentatively, D is TRBD1 (5 bases). The CDR3 consists of 18 residues. Trimming removed 1 base at V and 0 bases at J, with 15 bases between. Germline CDR1 SGHAT, CDR2 FQNNGV.

V and J are TRBV4-1 and TRBJ2-7; the match to TRBD1 covers 7 bases. Looked up from germline, CDR1 is MGHRA and CDR2 is YSYEKL. V lost 3 bases to trimming and J lost 2 bases; unmatched junction nucleotides: 7. This CDR3 is built from 15 residues. CDR3 DNA: TGCGCCAGCAGCCACCTACTACAGGGGCCCTACGAGCAGTACTTC. Its translation is CASSHLLQGPYEQYF.

The rearrangement uses TRBV7-7 and TRBJ2-7; 8 bases line up with TRBD1. The J segment lost 3 bases and the V segment lost 2 bases, leaving 6 bases of the junction unmatched. CDR3 length equals 15 residues. Germline CDR1 and CDR2: SSHAT and FNYEAQ (reference sequence). The CDR3 DNA sequence: TGTGCCAGCAGCTTATTCACAGGGGGGAACTACGAGCAGTACTTC. This gives the protein CASSLFTGGNYEQYF.

The J gene is TRBJ1-3, the V gene TRBV18; 7 bases fit TRBD1. The CDR3 is 16 amino acids. The germline V gene encodes CDR1 KGHSH and CDR2 LQKENI. Losses at the gene ends were 5 bases for V and 0 bases for J; bases not matched to a gene: 7. The CDR3 loop reads CASSAVDRDSGNTIYF. Here the CDR3 DNA reads TGTGCCAGCTCAGCTGTCGACAGGGACTCTGGAAACACCATATATTTT.